The rows below give T cell receptor beta chains drawn from one sample of a study of cytomegalovirus exposure and HLA in healthy donors. This table comes from immunoSEQ multiplex PCR, and its TCRdb copy is limited to in-frame clones, with some not included. Of fewer than 200,000 clones in the sample, around 96% were seen once. Sample: PBMCs. Every receptor here comes from a woman aged 18-29 years in good health and CMV-seronegative. CDR3s include the opening cysteine and the closing phenylalanine or tryptophan. D genes are given only for firm matches. A row's size may be missing; if present it is once, few, many or a size class.

cdr3_aa: CASSLEGTVNEQFF
cdr3_nt: TGTGCCAGCAGCTTGGAGGGCACAGTCAATGAGCAGTTCTTC
v_call: TRBV7-3
d_call: -
j_call: TRBJ2-1
clone_size: -

cdr3_aa: CASSVVAVSNTGELFF
cdr3_nt: TGTGCCAGCAGCGTAGTTGCAGTTTCGAACACCGGGGAGCTGTTTTTT
v_call: TRBV9
d_call: -
j_call: TRBJ2-2
clone_size: -

cdr3_aa: CASSSGGSGNTIYF
cdr3_nt: TGTGCCAGCAGCTCAGGGGGCTCTGGAAACACCATATATTTT
v_call: TRBV7-2
d_call: TRBD1
j_call: TRBJ1-3
clone_size: once

cdr3_aa: CASSQDEGTTGLAFF
cdr3_nt: TGCGCCAGCAGCCAAGACGAAGGGACGACAGGGCTGGCTTTCTTT
v_call: TRBV4-1
d_call: TRBD1
j_call: TRBJ1-1
clone_size: -

cdr3_aa: CASSQRGGAAYEQYF
cdr3_nt: TGTGCCAGCTCTCAGAGGGGGGGGGCGGCCTACGAGCAGTACTTC
v_call: TRBV18
d_call: -
j_call: TRBJ2-7
clone_size: -

cdr3_aa: CASSGRGQNTEAFF
cdr3_nt: TGTGCCAGCAGTGGAAGGGGACAGAACACTGAAGCTTTCTTT
v_call: TRBV27
d_call: -
j_call: TRBJ1-1
clone_size: -

cdr3_aa: CASSPLGAWGYTF
cdr3_nt: TGTGCCAGCTCACCATTGGGGGCGTGGGGCTACACCTTC
v_call: TRBV18
d_call: -
j_call: TRBJ1-2
clone_size: -

cdr3_aa: CASSITLGRGINQPQHF
cdr3_nt: TGTGCCAGTAGTATTACTTTAGGCAGGGGAATCAATCAGCCCCAGCATTTT
v_call: TRBV19
d_call: -
j_call: TRBJ1-5
clone_size: -

cdr3_aa: CASSLRQGGSYEQYF
cdr3_nt: TGTGCCAGCAGCCTCCGACAGGGGGGTTCCTACGAGCAGTACTTC
v_call: TRBV27
d_call: TRBD1
j_call: TRBJ2-7
clone_size: -

cdr3_aa: CASSIPTGEQFF
cdr3_nt: TGTGCCAGCAGCATTCCGACTGGCGAGCAGTTCTTC
v_call: TRBV7-3
d_call: -
j_call: TRBJ2-1
clone_size: -

cdr3_aa: CATSRDLALQETQYF
cdr3_nt: TGTGCCACCAGCAGAGATCTAGCGTTGCAAGAGACCCAGTACTTC
v_call: TRBV15
d_call: -
j_call: TRBJ2-5
clone_size: -

cdr3_aa: CATTAVGYPNYGYTF
cdr3_nt: TGTGCCACTACGGCTGTCGGGTACCCGAACTATGGCTACACCTTC
v_call: TRBV19
d_call: -
j_call: TRBJ1-2
clone_size: -

cdr3_aa: CASSEIGHLYGYTF
cdr3_nt: TGTGCCAGCAGTGAAATCGGACACCTCTATGGCTACACCTTC
v_call: TRBV6-1
d_call: -
j_call: TRBJ1-2
clone_size: -

cdr3_aa: CASSPEIYTSDNPTHTIYF
cdr3_nt: TGTGCCAGCAGCCCTGAAATTTATACTTCAGACAATCCGACACACACCATATATTTT
v_call: TRBV7-6
d_call: -
j_call: TRBJ1-3
clone_size: -

cdr3_aa: CASQGVSYEQYF
cdr3_nt: TGTGCCTCACAGGGGGTTTCCTACGAGCAGTACTTC
v_call: TRBV7-9
d_call: TRBD1
j_call: TRBJ2-7
clone_size: -

cdr3_aa: CASSLGATSGGSYEQYF
cdr3_nt: TGCGCCAGCAGCTTGGGGGCAACTAGCGGGGGTTCCTACGAGCAGTACTTC
v_call: TRBV5-1
d_call: TRBD2
j_call: TRBJ2-7
clone_size: once

cdr3_aa: CASSGGQGSHTEAFF
cdr3_nt: TGCGCCAGCAGCGGGGGACAGGGGTCCCACACTGAAGCTTTCTTT
v_call: TRBV5-1
d_call: TRBD1
j_call: TRBJ1-1
clone_size: -

cdr3_aa: CAGKGDLDTQYF
cdr3_nt: TGTGCCGGCAAGGGGGACCTAGATACGCAGTATTTT
v_call: TRBV2
d_call: -
j_call: TRBJ2-3
clone_size: once

cdr3_aa: CSVRTGGENYGYTF
cdr3_nt: TGCAGCGTTCGGACAGGGGGCGAAAACTATGGCTACACCTTC
v_call: TRBV29-1
d_call: TRBD1
j_call: TRBJ1-2
clone_size: -

cdr3_aa: CASRIGTASNQPQHF
cdr3_nt: TGTGCCAGCAGAATCGGGACAGCTAGCAATCAGCCCCAGCATTTT
v_call: TRBV6-5
d_call: TRBD1
j_call: TRBJ1-5
clone_size: -

cdr3_aa: CASSSTTANTGELFF
cdr3_nt: TGTGCCAGCAGTTCCACGACAGCGAACACCGGGGAGCTGTTTTTT
v_call: TRBV27
d_call: -
j_call: TRBJ2-2
clone_size: -

cdr3_aa: CASSLGWARSETQYF
cdr3_nt: TGTGCCAGCAGCTTGGGTTGGGCAAGGTCTGAGACCCAGTACTTC
v_call: TRBV5-6
d_call: -
j_call: TRBJ2-5
clone_size: -

cdr3_aa: CASSLWGLGTDTQYF
cdr3_nt: TGTGCCAGCAGTTTATGGGGGCTGGGCACAGATACGCAGTATTTT
v_call: TRBV27
d_call: -
j_call: TRBJ2-3
clone_size: -

cdr3_aa: CASSPGQMNTEAFF
cdr3_nt: TGTGCCAGCAGCCCGGGACAGATGAACACTGAAGCTTTCTTT
v_call: TRBV27
d_call: TRBD1
j_call: TRBJ1-1
clone_size: -

cdr3_aa: CASSSRTAPGSNQPQHF
cdr3_nt: TGCGCCAGCAGCTCTCGGACAGCTCCAGGGAGCAATCAGCCCCAGCATTTT
v_call: TRBV4-1
d_call: -
j_call: TRBJ1-5
clone_size: -

cdr3_aa: CASSPFIGTDTQYF
cdr3_nt: TGTGCCAGTAGTCCCTTCATAGGCACAGATACGCAGTATTTT
v_call: TRBV19
d_call: -
j_call: TRBJ2-3
clone_size: -

cdr3_aa: CASSLTDVPGYGYTF
cdr3_nt: TGTGCCAGCAGCTTAACCGATGTACCGGGTTATGGCTACACCTTC
v_call: TRBV7-9
d_call: -
j_call: TRBJ1-2
clone_size: -

cdr3_aa: CASSEHLGQGVGGYTF
cdr3_nt: TGTGCCAGCAGTGAACATCTGGGACAGGGAGTTGGTGGCTACACCTTC
v_call: TRBV6-1
d_call: TRBD1
j_call: TRBJ1-2
clone_size: -

cdr3_aa: CASSEPAKGLSYGYTF
cdr3_nt: TGTGCCAGCAGTGAACCAGCGAAGGGGCTTTCCTATGGCTACACCTTC
v_call: TRBV6-1
d_call: -
j_call: TRBJ1-2
clone_size: once

cdr3_aa: CASSFGETNEKLFF
cdr3_nt: TGTGCCAGCAGCTTTGGGGAGACTAATGAAAAACTGTTTTTT
v_call: TRBV5-6
d_call: -
j_call: TRBJ1-4
clone_size: once

cdr3_aa: CASSLSNTEAFF
cdr3_nt: TGTGCCAGCAGCTTATCAAACACTGAAGCTTTCTTT
v_call: TRBV7-9
d_call: -
j_call: TRBJ1-1
clone_size: -

cdr3_aa: CASSYTGFNEQYF
cdr3_nt: TGTGCCAGCAGTTATACAGGGTTCAACGAGCAGTACTTC
v_call: TRBV6-5
d_call: -
j_call: TRBJ2-7
clone_size: few

cdr3_aa: CASSRRLAGGPNEQFF
cdr3_nt: TGTGCCAGCTCACGCAGACTAGCGGGGGGGCCGAATGAGCAGTTCTTC
v_call: TRBV18
d_call: TRBD2
j_call: TRBJ2-1
clone_size: -

cdr3_aa: CASRQDNSPLHF
cdr3_nt: TGTGCCAGCAGACAGGATAATTCACCCCTCCACTTT
v_call: TRBV2
d_call: -
j_call: TRBJ1-6
clone_size: few

cdr3_aa: CASSPWTGLGYEQYF
cdr3_nt: TGTGCCAGTAGTCCCTGGACAGGGCTGGGCTACGAGCAGTACTTC
v_call: TRBV19
d_call: TRBD1
j_call: TRBJ2-7
clone_size: -

cdr3_aa: CAWWGQLNTEAFF
cdr3_nt: TGTGCCTGGTGGGGACAGCTTAACACTGAAGCTTTCTTT
v_call: TRBV30
d_call: TRBD1
j_call: TRBJ1-1
clone_size: -

cdr3_aa: CASSLVPPDNSPLHF
cdr3_nt: TGTGCCAGCAGCTTAGTTCCCCCGGATAATTCACCCCTCCACTTT
v_call: TRBV7-9
d_call: -
j_call: TRBJ1-6
clone_size: once

cdr3_aa: CASKQGNQETQYF
cdr3_nt: TGTGCCAGCAAACAGGGTAACCAAGAGACCCAGTACTTC
v_call: TRBV27
d_call: -
j_call: TRBJ2-5
clone_size: -

cdr3_aa: CASSGGRGQLPYEQYF
cdr3_nt: TGTGCCAGCAGTGGAGGGCGGGGACAGCTGCCTTACGAGCAGTACTTC
v_call: TRBV2
d_call: -
j_call: TRBJ2-7
clone_size: -

cdr3_aa: CASSLITGQGGTGELFF
cdr3_nt: TGTGCCAGCAGCTTAATTACGGGACAGGGGGGAACCGGGGAGCTGTTTTTT
v_call: TRBV7-2
d_call: TRBD1
j_call: TRBJ2-2
clone_size: -

cdr3_aa: CASSYSLASTDTQYF
cdr3_nt: TGTGCCAGCAGTTACTCACTTGCGAGCACAGATACGCAGTATTTT
v_call: TRBV6-5
d_call: -
j_call: TRBJ2-3
clone_size: -

cdr3_aa: CASSKTTNTGELFF
cdr3_nt: TGTGCCAGCAGCAAAACTACGAACACCGGGGAGCTGTTTTTT
v_call: TRBV4-2
d_call: -
j_call: TRBJ2-2
clone_size: -

cdr3_aa: CASSPPQGFDEQYF
cdr3_nt: TGTGCCAGCTCACCACCGCAGGGGTTTGACGAGCAGTACTTC
v_call: TRBV18
d_call: -
j_call: TRBJ2-7
clone_size: -

cdr3_aa: CASSAEPGRAQETQYF
cdr3_nt: TGTGCCAGCAGCGCTGAACCGGGCAGGGCACAAGAGACCCAGTACTTC
v_call: TRBV25-1
d_call: -
j_call: TRBJ2-5
clone_size: -

cdr3_aa: CASSPGTTDTQYF
cdr3_nt: TGTGCCAGCTCACCAGGTACTACAGATACGCAGTATTTT
v_call: TRBV18
d_call: -
j_call: TRBJ2-3
clone_size: -

cdr3_aa: CASSEDPGANEQYF
cdr3_nt: TGTGCCAGCAGTGAAGATCCAGGGGCCAACGAGCAGTACTTC
v_call: TRBV6-1
d_call: -
j_call: TRBJ2-7
clone_size: -

cdr3_aa: CASSLSGGVDGYTF
cdr3_nt: TGTGCCAGCAGCTTAAGTGGGGGGGTCGATGGCTACACCTTC
v_call: TRBV7-9
d_call: -
j_call: TRBJ1-2
clone_size: -

cdr3_aa: CAISVNSEAFF
cdr3_nt: TGTGCCATCAGTGTTAACAGTGAAGCTTTCTTT
v_call: TRBV10-3
d_call: -
j_call: TRBJ1-1
clone_size: -

cdr3_aa: CASSQESGDSYEQYF
cdr3_nt: TGTGCCAGCAGCCAAGAGAGCGGGGACTCCTACGAGCAGTACTTC
v_call: TRBV4-2
d_call: TRBD2
j_call: TRBJ2-7
clone_size: -

cdr3_aa: CATTSQSYPYEQYF
cdr3_nt: TGTGCCACCACGTCTCAGTCTTATCCTTACGAGCAGTACTTC
v_call: TRBV15
d_call: -
j_call: TRBJ2-7
clone_size: -

cdr3_aa: CASSSKPGNTIYF
cdr3_nt: TGTGCCAGCAGCTCTAAACCTGGAAACACCATATATTTT
v_call: TRBV11-3
d_call: -
j_call: TRBJ1-3
clone_size: -

cdr3_aa: CASRDRAGNTIYF
cdr3_nt: TGTGCCAGCCGGGACAGGGCTGGAAACACCATATATTTT
v_call: TRBV2
d_call: TRBD1
j_call: TRBJ1-3
clone_size: -

cdr3_aa: CASSMAPPPGPLYGYTF
cdr3_nt: TGTGCCAGCAGCATGGCTCCACCCCCAGGGCCCCTCTATGGCTACACCTTC
v_call: TRBV7-2
d_call: -
j_call: TRBJ1-2
clone_size: -

cdr3_aa: CASSLGGGTYEQYF
cdr3_nt: TGTGCCAGCAGCTTAGGCGGGGGAACTTACGAGCAGTACTTC
v_call: TRBV7-2
d_call: TRBD2
j_call: TRBJ2-7
clone_size: -